This T cell receptor (beta chain) was retrieved from a study of PD-L1 blockade in urothelial cancer. CDR1 SGHRS and CDR2 YFSETQ come from the germline V gene. J was trimmed by 0 bases and V by 3 bases; bases with no gene match: 5. This CDR3 spans 16 amino acids. Libraries were prepared by immunoSEQ multiplex PCR; TCRdb keeps only in-frame clonotypes and omits some of them. The repertoire includes around 120,000 clones, about 85% of them detected once, and more than 2% sits in the top ten. The receptor comes from a man in his forties or fifties with urothelial cancer. This material consisted of PBMCs, taken around atezolizumab (anti-PD-L1) treatment. The chain uses TRBV5-1 and TRBJ2-1; 8 nucleotides line up with TRBD2. CDR3 DNA sequence: TGCGCCAGCAGCTGGGACGGGAGGGCCTCCTACAATGAGCAGTTCTTC. Protein: CASSWDGRASYNEQFF.